Included here is one TCR beta chain sequence, with context. The antigen it binds to is not known. It has no much larger one-base neighbor in the sample; base qualities were not kept. The record originates from a study of shared clonotypes between healthy human individuals (TCRdb year 2020). For the wider study: The cohort included a few men and a couple of women between 18 and 49 years of age. For each donor, three plates each were used for CD4 naive and CD4 memory, two plates were used for CD8 naive, and one plate was used for CD8 memory. To estimate repertoire size and how much clonotype sharing occurs between individuals, the study deeply sequenced the blood TCR repertoires of five or six healthy adults. To increase sequencing depth and limit assay-specific biases, TCR repertoire library preparation and sequencing were carried out by different laboratories using diverse techniques. Each donor's leukapheresis produced roughly between roughly 0.9 and 8.9 billion PBMCs.

The CDR3 numbers 15 residues from cysteine through phenylalanine. The CDR3 DNA has 45 bases and is translated from base 1. The V end gives up 4 bases and the J end 7 bases, leaving 10 bases in the junction not matched to a gene. According to the germline V gene (reference sequence), CDR1 reads SEHNR and CDR2 reads FQNEAQ. On the study overall, not on this receptor specifically: Pairwise subsampling indicated that sequencing depth was expected to affect the degree of clonotype sharing among donors. Sharing across several donors was observed for approximately 4.6% of naive CD4, 3% to 3.5% of naive CD8, roughly 2.3% of memory CD4, and around 0.44% of memory CD8 clonotypes. Larger estimated clonotype richness was generally found for naive subsets than for memory subsets. Because the study included a small number of donors, the genetic and exposure-history diversity represented was limited. Incomplete sequencing was indicated by rarefaction of sorted-subset datasets, despite the large sequencing depth. Sampling was restricted to blood, and TCR repertoires in tissues likely differ from the TCR repertoires found in blood. Compared with non-shared clonotypes, clonotypes shared by all four sorted-subset donors had higher generation probabilities.

CD8 naive samples were obtained by positive selection for CCR7 among CD45RO-negative cells, yielding a CD45RA+CCR7+ population from which TemRA cells were excluded. The donors were healthy, HIV-negative adults who had no recently reported acute infections or vaccinations. All donors were Caucasian adults living in Nashville, Tennessee, USA. After blood collection by leukapheresis, PBMCs were isolated using Ficoll-Histopaque density gradient centrifugation and then cryopreserved in the vapor phase of liquid nitrogen. Analytical flow cytometry was used to check the purity and quantity of every magnetically sorted T cell population. From each sorted fraction, genomic DNA was isolated and quantified by UV absorbance on a Nanodrop 2000c. TCR CDR3 regions were amplified from genomic DNA by multiplex PCR using the deep immunoSEQ assay. Genomic DNA extracted from each cell subset was distributed evenly over all wells of several immunoSEQ 96-well plates, and each plate served as one replicate. For sorted subsets, each replicate PCR was loaded with around 220 ng genomic DNA, equivalent to approximately 27,000 T cell genomes. The purified libraries were quantified using a Qubit 3.0 fluorometer, sized with a Bioanalyzer 2100, and then quantified again using the KAPA Library Quantification kit. Every immunoSEQ 96-well plate was sequenced on a separate single-read 150-cycle Illumina NextSeq 550 flow cell. The study's processing was this. Because only junctional sequences without quality scores were contained in the immunoSEQ output, filtering matching that applied to full-length reads could not be performed. Sequences were annotated with PyIR, a Python wrapper for IgBLAST v1.9, and V/J genes and CDR3 were assigned using IMGT germline references. Any read was removed if the V/J assignment was weak (E-value above 1e-6), the CDR3 was missing, or the read contained stop codons, out-of-frame junctions, or ambiguous translated residues. V3J clonotypes were defined as sequences sharing the same inferred V gene, J gene, and CDR3 amino acid sequence. Percentage overlap between repertoires was computed as shared unique clonotypes divided by the size of the smaller repertoire. Richness of each repertoire was evaluated using RTK rarefaction, the Chao1 estimator, and Recon v2.1 estimates of unobserved clonotypes. Generation probabilities for all TCRbeta clonotypes obtained by the gDNA method from a handful of donors were computed using OLGA. Not all clones reach the TCRdb copy of this immuneACCESS table, which keeps in-frame sequences only. Checked studies attribute under half of the gap to unresolved V genes and leave the rest unexplained. V, J and clone size reflect that table, while D and trimming were determined from the DNA. This sample comprises about 2.1 million clones, about 92% of them detected only once. Around 1.7% of the sample is in the top ten clones.

The rearrangement combines TRBV7-9 with TRBJ2-4, with 7 middle bases fitting TRBD2. The sequence came from a young man in good health. Some clones in this sample may be carry-over from other donors' samples. The sample comprised naive CD8+ T cells from PBMCs. What this sample's cell subset or site label stands for: CD45RA+CCR7+. CDR3 protein: CASSSLWEGGNIQYF. Read as DNA, the sequence is TGTGCCAGCAGCTCCCTTTGGGAGGGCGGGAACATTCAGTACTTC.